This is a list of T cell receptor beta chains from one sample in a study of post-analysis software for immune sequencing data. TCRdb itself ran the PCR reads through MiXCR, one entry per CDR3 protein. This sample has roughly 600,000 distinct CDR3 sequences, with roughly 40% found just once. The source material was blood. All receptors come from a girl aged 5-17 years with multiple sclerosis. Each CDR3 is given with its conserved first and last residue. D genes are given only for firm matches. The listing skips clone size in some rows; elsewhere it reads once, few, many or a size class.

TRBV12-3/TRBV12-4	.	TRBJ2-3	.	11	CASSTKDTQYF	TGTGCCAGCAGTACCAAAGATACGCAGTATTTT
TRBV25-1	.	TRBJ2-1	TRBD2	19	CASSEWGTSGRAAYNKQFF	TGTGCCAGCAGTGAATGGGGGACTAGCGGGAGGGCGGCCTACAATAAGCAGTTCTTC
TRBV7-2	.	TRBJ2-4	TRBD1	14	CASTLQGSKNIQYF	TGTGCCAGCACCCTACAGGGGTCAAAAAACATTCAGTACTTC
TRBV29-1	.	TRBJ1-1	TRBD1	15	CSVDTSAGTANEAFF	TGCAGCGTTGATACCTCAGCCGGGACAGCTAATGAAGCTTTCTTT
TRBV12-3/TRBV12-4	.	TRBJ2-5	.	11	CASTMGYVQYF	TGTGCCAGCACGATGGGCTACGTGCAGTACTTC
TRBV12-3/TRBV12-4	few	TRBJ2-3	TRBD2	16	CASSSGGSGGTDTQYF	TGTGCCAGCAGTTCGGGAGGCAGCGGCGGCACAGATACGCAGTATTTT
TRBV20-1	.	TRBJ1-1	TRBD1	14	CSARKDRADTEAFF	TGCAGTGCTAGAAAGGACAGGGCGGACACTGAAGCTTTCTTT
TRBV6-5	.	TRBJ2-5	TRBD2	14	CASSLKREGETQYF	TGTGCCAGCAGTCTTAAGCGGGAGGGGGAGACCCAGTACTTC
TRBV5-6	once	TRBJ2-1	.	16	CASSLVGRSSYNEQFF	TGTGCCAGCAGCTTGGTAGGTCGGAGCTCCTACAATGAGCAGTTCTTC
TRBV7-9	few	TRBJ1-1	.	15	CASSLAVRMNTEAFF	TGTGCCAGCAGCTTAGCGGTCAGAATGAACACTGAAGCTTTCTTT
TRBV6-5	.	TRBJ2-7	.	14	CASSYSPRSYEQYF	TGTGCCAGCAGTTACTCCCCGCGCTCCTACGAGCAGTACTTC
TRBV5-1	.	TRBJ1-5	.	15	CASSPVGGGALPQHF	TGCGCCAGCAGCCCCGTGGGGGGGGGGGCCCTACCCCAGCATTTT
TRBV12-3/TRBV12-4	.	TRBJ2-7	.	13	CASSSRTRYEQYF	TGTGCCAGCAGCTCGAGGACCCGCTACGAGCAGTACTTC
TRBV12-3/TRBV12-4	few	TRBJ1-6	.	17	CASRHLMESINNSPLHF	TGTGCCAGCAGACATTTGATGGAGAGTATTAATAATTCACCCCTCCACTTT
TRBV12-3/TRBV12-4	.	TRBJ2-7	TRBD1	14	CASSAGQVSYEQYF	TGTGCCAGCAGTGCGGGACAGGTCTCCTACGAGCAGTACTTC
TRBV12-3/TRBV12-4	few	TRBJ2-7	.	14	CASSLGPAWGEQYF	TGTGCCAGCAGTTTGGGACCCGCCTGGGGCGAGCAGTACTTC
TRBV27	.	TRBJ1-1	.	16	CASSLRGVGRDTEAFF	TGTGCCAGCAGTTTAAGGGGCGTAGGACGGGACACTGAAGCTTTCTTT
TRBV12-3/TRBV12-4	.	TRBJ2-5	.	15	CASSPQGIAGETQYF	TGTGCCAGCAGTCCCCAGGGAATCGCGGGGGAGACCCAGTACTTC
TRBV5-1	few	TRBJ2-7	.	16	CASSLDVVGIVDEQYF	TGCGCCAGCAGCTTGGACGTCGTCGGGATAGTCGACGAGCAGTACTTC
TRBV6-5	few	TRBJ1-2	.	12	CASSSPPDRCTF	TGTGCCAGCAGTTCCCCCCCAGACAGATGCACCTTC
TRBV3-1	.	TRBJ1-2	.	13	CASSPADNYGYTF	TGTGCCAGCAGCCCGGCGGATAACTATGGCTACACCTTC
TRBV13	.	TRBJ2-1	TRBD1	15	CASSRSGTGYNEQFF	TGTGCCAGCAGCCGGTCCGGGACAGGGTACAATGAGCAGTTCTTC
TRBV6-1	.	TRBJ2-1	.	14	CASRELSSYNEQFF	TGTGCCAGCAGGGAATTGAGCTCCTACAATGAGCAGTTCTTC
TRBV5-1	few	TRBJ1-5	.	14	CASSLVGEGQPQHF	TGCGCCAGCAGCTTGGTCGGGGAAGGGCAGCCCCAGCATTTT
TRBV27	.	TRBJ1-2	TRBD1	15	CASRTLQGATKGYTF	TGTGCCAGCAGAACCCTACAGGGGGCCACCAAGGGTTACACCTTC
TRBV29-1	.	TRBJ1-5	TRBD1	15	CSAGEGQGSTQPQHF	TGCAGCGCTGGGGAGGGACAGGGGTCGACTCAGCCCCAGCATTTT
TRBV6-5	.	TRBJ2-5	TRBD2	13	CASSSKRGANPYF	TGTGCCAGCAGCTCCAAGCGGGGGGCGAACCCGTACTTC
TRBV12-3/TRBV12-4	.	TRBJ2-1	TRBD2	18	CASSHTRTSGGLYNEQFF	TGTGCCAGCAGCCATACTCGGACTAGCGGGGGTCTCTACAATGAGCAGTTCTTC
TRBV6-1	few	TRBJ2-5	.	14	CASSESGGWETQYF	TGTGCCAGCAGTGAAAGTGGGGGCTGGGAGACCCAGTACTTC
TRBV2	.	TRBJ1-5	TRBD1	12	CAKGQGGQPQHF	TGTGCCAAGGGACAGGGCGGGCAGCCCCAGCATTTT
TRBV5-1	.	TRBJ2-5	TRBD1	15	CASNFGGQGNQEQYF	TGCGCCAGCAACTTCGGCGGACAGGGGAACCAGGAGCAGTACTTC
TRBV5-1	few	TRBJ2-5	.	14	CASSPSGLKETQYF	TGCGCCAGCAGCCCATCGGGACTTAAAGAGACCCAGTACTTC
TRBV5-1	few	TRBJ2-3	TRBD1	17	CASSLPQGTGRTDTQYF	TGCGCCAGCAGCTTGCCTCAGGGGACAGGGCGTACAGATACGCAGTATTTT
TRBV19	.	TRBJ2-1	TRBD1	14	CASSRPDRGNEQFF	TGTGCCAGTAGTAGACCGGACAGGGGGAATGAGCAGTTCTTC
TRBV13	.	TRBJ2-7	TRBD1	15	CASSSLGTGVSEQYF	TGTGCCAGCAGCTCCCTCGGGACAGGGGTCTCCGAGCAGTACTTC
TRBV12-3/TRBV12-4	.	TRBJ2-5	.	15	CASTLGGGVQETQYF	TGTGCCAGCACCCTAGGGGGGGGAGTCCAAGAGACCCAGTACTTC
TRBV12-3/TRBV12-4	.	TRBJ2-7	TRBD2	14	CASSLRLALYEQYF	TGTGCCAGCAGTTTAAGACTAGCCCTCTACGAGCAGTACTTC
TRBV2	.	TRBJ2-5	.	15	CASSEASGNEETQYF	TGTGCCAGCAGTGAAGCATCAGGCAATGAAGAGACCCAGTACTTC